The entry that follows covers one T cell receptor (beta chain) sequence. CDR1 is SGHTA and CDR2 is FQGNSA in the germline V gene. The CDR3 is 11 amino acids. V lost 5 bases and J lost 4, with 5 bases in between. These data belong to a study of blood T cell repertoires in COVID-19. The assay was immunoSEQ multiplex PCR, and TCRdb's table has in-frame clones only and misses some. The data show a few hundred thousand clones, approximately 90% seen once. The sample was PBMCs or T cells enriched from blood (not recorded which). The genes are TRBV7-2 and TRBJ1-2; D ambiguous. This TCR was recovered from a human donor in a cohort exposed to, infected with or recovered from COVID-19 (not recorded which). The donor label of this sample is uncertain. This CDR3 reads CASSGSYGYTF. As DNA, the CDR3 is TGTGCCAGCAGCGGCTCCTATGGCTACACCTTC.